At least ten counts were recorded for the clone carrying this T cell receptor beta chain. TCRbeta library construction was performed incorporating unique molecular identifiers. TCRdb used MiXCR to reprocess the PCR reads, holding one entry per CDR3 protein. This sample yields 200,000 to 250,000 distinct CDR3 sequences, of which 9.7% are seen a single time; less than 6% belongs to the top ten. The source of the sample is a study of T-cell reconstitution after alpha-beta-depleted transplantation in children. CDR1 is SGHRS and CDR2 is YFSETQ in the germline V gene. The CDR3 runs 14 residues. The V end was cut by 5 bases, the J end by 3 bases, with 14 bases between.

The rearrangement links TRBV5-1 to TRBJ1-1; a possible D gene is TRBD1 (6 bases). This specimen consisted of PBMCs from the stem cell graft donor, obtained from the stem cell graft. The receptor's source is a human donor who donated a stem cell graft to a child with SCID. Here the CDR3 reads CASSLSTGYTEAFF. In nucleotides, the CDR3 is TGCGCCAGCAGTCTTAGTACAGGGTACACTGAAGCTTTCTTT.